This TCR beta chain is from a study of cytomegalovirus exposure and HLA in healthy donors. Study-wide results and limits: Cytomegalovirus association was assigned to about 150 TCR beta chains. According to a later analysis, donors in an Asian-associated ancestry cluster reportedly had fewer N-insertions than the 666-donor mean.

The PCR made use of 60 Vbeta and 13 Jbeta primers. Study processing details: About 10 million shared chains were among some 80 million unique TCR beta chains counted in a later analysis. The repertoire was sequenced with immunoSEQ multiplex PCR; TCRdb's copy has only in-frame clones and lacks some. The V and J calls and clone size were taken over from that table, and D and trimming were inferred from the DNA. The sample lists 95,000 to 150,000 clones; 75% to 90% were seen once. Concerning this clone: No antigen is known for it.

Trimming cost V 4 bases and J 3 bases, with 21 bases left between them. This CDR3 has 17 amino acids. Germline V CDR1 and CDR2: LGHNA, YNFKEQ. The clonotype originates from a man aged 25-40 years in good health and CMV-seronegative. Sequenced material: PBMCs. The chain employs TRBV4-2 and TRBJ1-2, with a weak D call TRBD1 (6 bases). The CDR3 region is CASSPGFLQPGDYGYTF. The CDR3 DNA reads TGTGCCAGCAGCCCTGGCTTTCTTCAACCAGGGGACTATGGCTACACCTTC.